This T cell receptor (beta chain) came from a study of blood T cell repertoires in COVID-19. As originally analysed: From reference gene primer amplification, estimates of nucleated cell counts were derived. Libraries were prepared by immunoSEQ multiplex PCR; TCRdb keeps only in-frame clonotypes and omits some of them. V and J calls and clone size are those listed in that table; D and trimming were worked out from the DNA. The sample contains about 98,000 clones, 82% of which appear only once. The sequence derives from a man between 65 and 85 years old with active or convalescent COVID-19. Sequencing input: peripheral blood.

In DNA, the CDR3 is TGTGCCAGCTCAACTCGACAGGGTCTGAATCAGCCCCAGCATTTT. This gives the protein CASSTRQGLNQPQHF. V gene TRBV18 combines with J gene TRBJ1-5; 7 positions agree with TRBD1. Trimming removed 5 bases from V and 4 bases from J; junction bases left unmatched: 8. This CDR3 is built from 15 residues. CDR1 KGHSH and CDR2 LQKENI come from the germline V gene.